A selection of T cell receptor beta chains follows, all from one sample in a study of shared clonotypes between healthy human individuals. Data came from immunoSEQ multiplex PCR; TCRdb stores just in-frame clones and leaves some out. The data show about 1.5 million clones, around 98% seen once. Sequencing was performed on naive CD4+ T cells sorted from blood. All receptors derive from a man younger than 45 in good health. CDR3s include the opening cysteine and the closing phenylalanine or tryptophan. A D gene is named only where the DNA matches it firmly. Part of the rows lack a size; the others show once, few, many or a class for expanded clones.

D: TRBD1
size: NA
V: TRBV2
J: TRBJ2-7
CDR3: CASSGTGGYEQYF
DNA: TGTGCCAGCAGCGGGACAGGAGGATACGAGCAGTACTTC

D: NA
size: NA
V: TRBV5-5
J: TRBJ1-3
CDR3: CASSPSGGNTIYF
DNA: TGTGCCAGCAGCCCCTCCGGTGGAAACACCATATATTTT

D: TRBD1
size: NA
V: TRBV25-1
J: TRBJ2-3
CDR3: CASSEAGGAPDTQYF
DNA: TGTGCCAGCAGTGAAGCAGGGGGCGCCCCAGATACGCAGTATTTT

D: NA
size: NA
V: TRBV19
J: TRBJ1-5
CDR3: CASSILGGQPQHF
DNA: TGTGCCAGTAGTATACTTGGGGGTCAGCCCCAGCATTTT

D: TRBD1
size: NA
V: TRBV7-9
J: TRBJ2-7
CDR3: CASSPQTGVGYEQYF
DNA: TGTGCCAGCAGCCCACAGACAGGGGTGGGCTACGAGCAGTACTTC

D: NA
size: NA
V: TRBV20-1
J: TRBJ2-1
CDR3: CSPLGYNEQFF
DNA: TGCAGTCCACTTGGCTACAATGAGCAGTTCTTC

D: NA
size: NA
V: TRBV7-6
J: TRBJ2-2
CDR3: CASSLTGELFF
DNA: TGTGCCAGCAGCTTAACCGGGGAGCTGTTTTTT

D: NA
size: NA
V: TRBV6-6
J: TRBJ2-7
CDR3: CASSYRPIDTGFEQYF
DNA: TGTGCCAGCAGTTACCGCCCCATTGACACGGGATTCGAGCAGTACTTC

D: NA
size: NA
V: TRBV28
J: TRBJ2-1
CDR3: CASGPTALNGQFF
DNA: TGTGCCAGCGGACCCACCGCCCTCAATGGGCAGTTCTTC

D: NA
size: NA
V: TRBV7-8
J: TRBJ1-2
CDR3: CASSRGTYYGYTF
DNA: TGTGCCAGCAGCCGGGGGACCTACTATGGCTACACCTTC

D: TRBD1
size: NA
V: TRBV5-4
J: TRBJ2-7
CDR3: CASSFWDRADYEQYF
DNA: TGTGCCAGCAGCTTTTGGGACAGGGCCGATTACGAGCAGTACTTC

D: TRBD1
size: NA
V: TRBV11-3
J: TRBJ2-7
CDR3: CASSLAGTGGYEQYF
DNA: TGTGCCAGCAGCTTAGCCGGGACAGGGGGCTACGAGCAGTACTTC

D: TRBD1
size: NA
V: TRBV5-1
J: TRBJ2-5
CDR3: CASSLTGTAFQETQYF
DNA: TGCGCCAGCAGCTTGACCGGGACAGCCTTTCAAGAGACCCAGTACTTC

D: TRBD2
size: NA
V: TRBV7-3
J: TRBJ2-5
CDR3: CASSFSGSGAETQYF
DNA: TGTGCCAGCAGCTTCAGCGGGAGTGGGGCAGAGACCCAGTACTTC

D: NA
size: NA
V: TRBV5-6
J: TRBJ1-1
CDR3: CASSLAGRVNTEAFF
DNA: TGTGCCAGCAGCTTGGCCGGCAGGGTGAACACTGAAGCTTTCTTT

D: NA
size: once
V: TRBV7-9
J: TRBJ2-7
CDR3: CASSFISGTPSHEQYF
DNA: TGTGCCAGCAGCTTCATCTCTGGGACCCCGTCCCACGAGCAGTACTTC

D: NA
size: NA
V: TRBV4-1
J: TRBJ1-3
CDR3: CASSQEADRNTIYF
DNA: TGCGCCAGCAGCCAAGAGGCCGATCGAAACACCATATATTTT

D: TRBD1
size: NA
V: TRBV29-1
J: TRBJ2-5
CDR3: CSVTGGRETQYF
DNA: TGCAGCGTTACAGGGGGCCGAGAGACCCAGTACTTC

D: NA
size: NA
V: TRBV11-3
J: TRBJ2-1
CDR3: CASSLAAGNAYNEQFF
DNA: TGTGCCAGCAGCTTAGCGGCCGGGAACGCCTACAATGAGCAGTTCTTC

D: TRBD1
size: NA
V: TRBV29-1
J: TRBJ2-7
CDR3: CSVDVMGQGGEQYF
DNA: TGCAGCGTTGACGTTATGGGACAGGGGGGCGAGCAGTACTTC

D: NA
size: NA
V: TRBV5-1
J: TRBJ1-2
CDR3: CASSLAAGGGYGYTF
DNA: TGCGCCAGCAGCTTGGCCGCAGGCGGGGGCTATGGCTACACCTTC

D: TRBD1
size: NA
V: TRBV7-2
J: TRBJ1-2
CDR3: CASSKRTGTYGYTF
DNA: TGTGCCAGCAGCAAACGGACAGGGACCTATGGCTACACCTTC

D: NA
size: once
V: TRBV5-5
J: TRBJ1-1
CDR3: CASSLSSIMNTEAFF
DNA: TGTGCCAGCAGCTTGAGCTCGATTATGAACACTGAAGCTTTCTTT

D: NA
size: NA
V: TRBV5-1
J: TRBJ2-1
CDR3: CASSLGRGWGNEQFF
DNA: TGCGCCAGCAGCTTGGGCAGGGGCTGGGGAAATGAGCAGTTCTTC

D: TRBD1
size: NA
V: TRBV12-5
J: TRBJ2-1
CDR3: CASGLMAPANRGGSYNEQFF
DNA: TGTGCTAGTGGTTTGATGGCCCCGGCCAACAGGGGTGGCTCCTACAATGAGCAGTTCTTC

D: NA
size: NA
V: TRBV28
J: TRBJ2-3
CDR3: CASSPTRNRRTDTQYF
DNA: TGTGCCAGCAGCCCCACCAGAAACCGACGCACAGATACGCAGTATTTT

D: TRBD2
size: NA
V: TRBV18
J: TRBJ2-1
CDR3: CASSPRLAGRNEQFF
DNA: TGTGCCAGCTCACCGCGACTAGCGGGGCGCAATGAGCAGTTCTTC

D: TRBD1
size: NA
V: TRBV28
J: TRBJ1-5
CDR3: CASSPDRGKLGNQPQHF
DNA: TGTGCCAGCAGTCCCGACAGGGGGAAATTAGGCAATCAGCCCCAGCATTTT

D: NA
size: NA
V: TRBV6-5
J: TRBJ2-1
CDR3: CASSSQRGGVYNEQFF
DNA: TGTGCCAGCAGTTCACAAAGAGGGGGAGTCTACAATGAGCAGTTCTTC

D: TRBD2
size: NA
V: TRBV7-8
J: TRBJ2-1
CDR3: CASSLALQREMGGNEQFF
DNA: TGTGCCAGCAGCTTAGCGCTGCAGCGGGAGATGGGGGGCAATGAGCAGTTCTTC

D: NA
size: NA
V: TRBV6-6
J: TRBJ1-5
CDR3: CASSDRNQPQHF
DNA: TGTGCCAGCAGTGACAGGAATCAGCCCCAGCATTTT

D: TRBD1
size: once
V: TRBV29-1
J: TRBJ2-7
CDR3: CSGGQGYEQYF
DNA: TGCAGCGGTGGACAGGGCTACGAGCAGTACTTC

D: TRBD2
size: NA
V: TRBV18
J: TRBJ2-3
CDR3: CASSPVASGGLTDTQYF
DNA: TGTGCCAGCTCACCAGTAGCTAGCGGGGGCCTCACAGATACGCAGTATTTT

D: TRBD1
size: NA
V: TRBV27
J: TRBJ1-2
CDR3: CASRKRDRGVGYTF
DNA: TGTGCCAGCAGGAAACGGGACAGGGGAGTTGGCTACACCTTC

D: TRBD2
size: once
V: TRBV5-1
J: TRBJ2-2
CDR3: CASSLVQALAGLGRPSTGELFF
DNA: TGCGCCAGCAGCTTGGTGCAGGCACTAGCGGGACTGGGACGACCCTCCACCGGGGAGCTGTTTTTT

D: NA
size: NA
V: TRBV18
J: TRBJ2-3
CDR3: CASTPPVMTDTQYF
DNA: TGTGCCAGCACACCACCGGTTATGACGGATACGCAGTATTTT

D: NA
size: NA
V: TRBV7-9
J: TRBJ2-3
CDR3: CASSLVQGAGSADTQYF
DNA: TGTGCCAGCAGCTTAGTACAGGGCGCGGGGAGCGCAGATACGCAGTATTTT

D: TRBD2
size: NA
V: TRBV27
J: TRBJ2-1
CDR3: CASTLIAGELEQFF
DNA: TGTGCCAGCACCCTGATAGCGGGAGAGCTTGAGCAGTTCTTC

D: TRBD2
size: once
V: TRBV4-3
J: TRBJ2-1
CDR3: CASSQASGGSLQFF
DNA: TGCGCCAGCAGCCAAGCCTCGGGCGGGAGTCTGCAGTTCTTC

D: NA
size: NA
V: TRBV27
J: TRBJ2-7
CDR3: CASSFRGMSEQYF
DNA: TGTGCCAGCAGTTTTCGCGGGATGAGCGAGCAGTACTTC

D: NA
size: NA
V: TRBV28
J: TRBJ2-3
CDR3: CASSLGLGGTDTQYF
DNA: TGTGCCAGCAGTTTAGGTTTGGGAGGCACAGATACGCAGTATTTT

D: NA
size: once
V: TRBV18
J: TRBJ2-7
CDR3: CASSPSTSYEQYF
DNA: TGTGCCAGCTCACCCAGTACTTCCTACGAGCAGTACTTC

D: TRBD2
size: NA
V: TRBV29-1
J: TRBJ2-1
CDR3: CSVATSGDYNEQFF
DNA: TGCAGCGTTGCCACTAGCGGAGACTACAATGAGCAGTTCTTC